One sample yielded the 8 T cell receptor beta chains listed below, sequenced in a study of shared clonotypes between healthy human individuals. Profiled with immunoSEQ multiplex PCR; TCRdb holds only in-frame clones, not every one. The data contain roughly 2.1 million clones, roughly 91% of them singletons. Only CD45RO-negative cells positively selected for CCR7 counted as naive CD8 cells, so terminally differentiated effector memory CD45RA+ cells were excluded. The material sequenced was naive CD8+ T cells from PBMCs. These receptors were taken from a man between 18 and 29 years old in good health. Some clones in this sample may be carry-over from other donors' samples.

This chain uses TRBV19 with TRBJ1-4; maybe TRBD1 (5 bases). The CDR3 has 15 amino acids. The V end was cut by 7 bases, the J end by 0 bases, with 12 bases between. In germline, CDR1 is LNHDA, CDR2 SQIVND (reference sequence). The chain's CDR3 is CASTRWGATNEKLFF. The CDR3 DNA follows: TGTGCCAGTACCAGGTGGGGGGCAACTAATGAAAAACTGTTTTTT.

The V gene is TRBV27, the J gene TRBJ1-2; no firm D call. Germline CDR1 and CDR2: MNHEY and SMNVEV (reference sequence). Deletions cut 4 bases from V and 8 bases from J, with 11 bases between. The CDR3 is 12 amino acids. CDR3 sequence reads: CASSSLGSGYTF. In DNA, the CDR3 is TGTGCCAGCAGTTCCCTAGGGAGCGGCTACACCTTC.

The V gene is TRBV6-6, the J gene TRBJ2-1, with 7 bases identical to TRBD2. Germline loops: CDR1 MNHNY, CDR2 SVGAGI (reference sequence). Trimming at V came to 0 bases and at J to 8 bases, leaving 10 bases not matched to a gene. This CDR3 has 16 residues. Written as DNA, the CDR3 is TGTGCCAGCAGTTACTCGATCGGCGGGAGCACCCATGAGCAGTTCTTC. It translates to CASSYSIGGSTHEQFF.

Here the CDR3 reads CASSESSGNEQFF. The CDR3 region has the DNA TGTGCCAGCAGTGAGTCTAGCGGCAATGAGCAGTTCTTC. This rearrangement joins TRBV6-1 to TRBJ2-1; TRBD2 matches 7 bases. CDR1 MNHNS and CDR2 SASEGT come from the germline V gene. This CDR3 contains 13 residues. With 3 bases clipped from V and 6 bases from J, the junction kept 2 bases outside the gene matches.

The J gene is TRBJ2-7, the V gene TRBV28; 7 bases line up with TRBD1. Germline V gene lookup returns CDR1 MDHEN and CDR2 SYDVKM. The CDR3 is 15 residues long. J was trimmed by 0 bases and V by 4 bases; bases with no gene match: 6. Here the CDR3 DNA reads TGTGCCAGCAGTTCACTCGGGACAGCCTCCTACGAGCAGTACTTC. This encodes CASSSLGTASYEQYF.

The rearrangement links TRBV2 to TRBJ2-1; 8 positions agree with TRBD2. The CDR3 extends over 18 amino acids. The V gene end was trimmed by 3 bases and the J gene end by 2 bases; junction bases not matched to a gene: 12. From germline, CDR1 is SNHLY and CDR2 FYNNEI. This CDR3 reads CASSEYPFGTSAYNEQFF. The CDR3 bases are TGTGCCAGCAGTGAGTACCCTTTCGGGACTAGTGCCTACAATGAGCAGTTCTTC.

The chain couples TRBV9 to TRBJ2-7; possibly TRBD1 or TRBD2 for D (5 bases each). The germline CDR1 and CDR2 sequences are SGDLS and YYNGEE. The CDR3 is 17 residues long. The V gene lost 1 base and the J gene lost 5 bases, with 22 bases spanning the gap. CDR3 sequence: CASSVTPTVYGAHEQYF. The CDR3 nucleotides read TGTGCCAGCAGCGTAACCCCCACAGTATACGGGGCCCACGAGCAGTACTTC.

The chain employs TRBV30 and TRBJ2-7, with D unclear. The CDR3 totals 12 residues. Trimming pared 1 base from V and 1 base from J, leaving 5 bases between. Germline V CDR1 and CDR2: GTSNPN, SVGIG (reference sequence). The CDR3 region is CAWSEKSYEQYF. The CDR3 bases are TGTGCCTGGAGTGAGAAGTCCTACGAGCAGTACTTC.